The 5 T cell receptor beta chains below come from one sample, sequenced in a study of T cell responses to AZD1222 COVID-19 vaccine. Clones were sequenced by immunoSEQ multiplex PCR, and TCRdb holds only the in-frame ones, with some missing. Here the sample spans roughly 25,000 clones, approximately 90% being singletons. Sample: peripheral blood, taken 28 days after the second AZD1222 dose. The receptors come from an adult who received the AZD1222 COVID-19 vaccine.

J is TRBJ2-3 and V is TRBV7-2; 7 bases align to TRBD1. This CDR3 is 14 amino acids long. Trimming at V came to 5 bases and at J to 2 bases, leaving 4 bases not matched to a gene. Germline CDR1 is SGHTA and CDR2 is FQGNSA. The CDR3 here is CASSPTGATDTQYF. The CDR3 DNA is TGTGCCAGCAGCCCTACAGGGGCCACAGATACGCAGTATTTT.

This sequence joins TRBV28 and TRBJ1-4; 7 nucleotides line up with TRBD1. There are 14 residues in the CDR3. V lost 5 bases, J lost 7 bases, and 7 bases stayed unmatched. Germline V gene data show CDR1 as MDHEN and CDR2 as SYDVKM. CDR3 DNA sequence: TGTGCCAGCAGTCCGGGACAGTGGCGTGAAAAACTGTTTTTT. This sequence encodes CASSPGQWREKLFF.

V and J are TRBV20-1 and TRBJ1-4; D is unclear. V lost 3 bases to trimming and J lost 5 bases, with 10 bases between them. From germline, CDR1 is DFQATT and CDR2 SNEGSKA (reference sequence). The CDR3 is 13 residues long. CDR3 residues: CSASLRGNEKLFF. The CDR3 coding sequence is TGCAGTGCTAGTTTGCGCGGCAATGAAAAACTGTTTTTT.

CDR3 nucleotide sequence: TGTGCCACTAGCCCCCAGGGCTATGGCTACACCTTC. It codes for CATSPQGYGYTF. This rearrangement joins TRBV28 to TRBJ1-2; D might be TRBD1 (5 bases). CDR1 and CDR2 (germline): MDHEN, SYDVKM. The CDR3 has 12 amino acids. Trimming removed 10 bases from V and 4 bases from J, with 13 bases in between.

The V gene is TRBV28, the J gene TRBJ2-7; 9 positions match TRBD1. This CDR3 region has 14 residues. The ends lost 6 bases at V and 2 bases at J; junction bases unmatched: 5. In germline, CDR1 is MDHEN, CDR2 SYDVKM. CDR3 DNA: TGTGCCAGCAGACCGGGACAGGGTCCCTACGAGCAGTACTTC. Protein product: CASRPGQGPYEQYF.